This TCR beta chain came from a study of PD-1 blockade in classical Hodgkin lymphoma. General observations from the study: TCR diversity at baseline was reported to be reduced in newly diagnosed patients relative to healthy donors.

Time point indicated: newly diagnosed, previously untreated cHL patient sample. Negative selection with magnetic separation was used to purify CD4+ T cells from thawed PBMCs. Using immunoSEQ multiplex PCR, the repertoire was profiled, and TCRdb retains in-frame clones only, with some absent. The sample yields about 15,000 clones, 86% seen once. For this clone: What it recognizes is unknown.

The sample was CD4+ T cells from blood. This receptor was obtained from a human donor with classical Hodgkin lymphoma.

CDR3 sequence (DNA): TGTGCCAGCAGTTCCCCGGGGCAGGTGCGAAACTATGGCTACACCTTC. It specifies CASSSPGQVRNYGYTF. The chain couples TRBV28 to TRBJ1-2, with D possibly matching TRBD1 (5 bases). V was shortened by 4 bases and J by 2 bases, with 17 bases between the two germline ends. The germline V gene encodes CDR1 MDHEN and CDR2 SYDVKM. The CDR3 loop spans 16 amino acids.